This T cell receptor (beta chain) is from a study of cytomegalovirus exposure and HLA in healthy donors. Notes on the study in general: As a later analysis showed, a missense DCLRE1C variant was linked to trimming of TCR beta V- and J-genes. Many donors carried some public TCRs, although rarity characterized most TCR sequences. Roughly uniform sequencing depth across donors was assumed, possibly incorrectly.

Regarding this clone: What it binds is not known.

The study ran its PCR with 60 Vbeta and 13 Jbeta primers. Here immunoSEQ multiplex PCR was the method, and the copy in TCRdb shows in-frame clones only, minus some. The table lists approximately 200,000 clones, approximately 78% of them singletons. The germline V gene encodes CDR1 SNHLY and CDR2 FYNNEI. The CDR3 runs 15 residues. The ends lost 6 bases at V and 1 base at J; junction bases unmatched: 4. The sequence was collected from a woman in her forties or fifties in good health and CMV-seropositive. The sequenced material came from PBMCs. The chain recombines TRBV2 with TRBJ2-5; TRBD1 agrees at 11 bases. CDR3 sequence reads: CASRAGTGGQETQYF. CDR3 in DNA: TGTGCCAGCAGGGCCGGGACAGGGGGCCAAGAGACCCAGTACTTC. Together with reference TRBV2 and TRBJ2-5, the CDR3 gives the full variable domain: EPEVTQTPSHQVTQMGQEVILRCVPISNHLYFYWYRQILGQKVEFLVSFYNNEISEKSEIFDDQFSVERPDGSNFTLKIRSTKLEDSAMYFCASRAGTGGQETQYFGPGTRLLVL.